The 27 T cell receptor beta chains listed next were all sequenced from one sample in a study of blood T cell repertoires in COVID-19. This table comes from immunoSEQ multiplex PCR, and its TCRdb copy is limited to in-frame clones, with some not included. This repertoire shows roughly 62,000 clones, about 87% found once; its top ten account for 1%. Specimen: peripheral blood. The receptors derive from a man between 65 and 85 years old with acute or convalescent COVID-19.

CDR3 DNA sequence: TGTGCCAGCAGCCCCGGGGGCCTAGCGGGAGACCTTAGCACAGATACGCAGTATTTT. It specifies CASSPGGLAGDLSTDTQYF. V usage is TRBV21-1 and J usage is TRBJ2-3; the DNA was not compared with TRBD2, the D call given in the table. TRBV21-1 is a documented pseudogene. The length of the CDR3 is 19 residues.

The chain employs TRBV29-1 and TRBJ1-2; D perhaps matches TRBD1 (6 bases). The CDR3 length is 13 residues. Germline CDR1 is SQVTM and CDR2 is ANQGSEA. Trimming took 4 bases from V and 5 from J, leaving 14 bases between them. CDR3 in amino acids: CSVGTRTAYGYTF. CDR3 bases: TGCAGCGTTGGGACAAGGACAGCTTATGGCTACACCTTC.

The gene calls are TRBV9 and TRBJ2-6; D is unresolved. This CDR3 comprises 17 residues. Trimming pared 0 bases from V and 4 bases from J, leaving 14 bases between. The germline V gene has CDR1 SGDLS and CDR2 YYNGEE. Here the CDR3 reads CASSVAPSGSGANVLTF. Here the CDR3 DNA reads TGTGCCAGCAGCGTAGCCCCCTCAGGATCCGGGGCCAACGTCCTGACTTTC.

V is TRBV7-9 and J is TRBJ1-6; D remains unclear. Per the germline V gene, CDR1 is SEHNR and CDR2 is FQNEAQ (reference sequence). The length of the CDR3 is 14 residues. The V gene lost 3 bases and the J gene lost 10 bases, with 13 bases spanning the gap. Written as DNA, the CDR3 is TGTGCCAGCAGCTTTGTACAGCCCAGGTCACCCCTCCACTTT. This translates into CASSFVQPRSPLHF.

Written as DNA, the CDR3 is TGTGCCAGCAGCTCACATGGCAGGGGGCAATACGAGCAGTACTTC. This gives the protein CASSSHGRGQYEQYF. The chain combines TRBV5-4 with TRBJ2-7; 8 bases align to TRBD1. The J segment lost 4 bases and the V segment lost 3 bases, leaving 9 bases of the junction unmatched. This CDR3 has 15 residues. CDR1 is SGHNT and CDR2 is YYREEE in the germline V gene (reference sequence).

The chain employs TRBV7-4 and TRBJ1-1; 9 bases map to TRBD1. The CDR3 contains 16 residues. Germline-derived CDR1 and CDR2 are SGHVT and SQSDAQ. V shed 4 bases and J 5 bases; nucleotides not matched to a gene: 11. The CDR3 is CASSSIPGQGRTEAFF. The CDR3 nucleotides are TGTGCCAGCAGCTCAATACCGGGACAGGGTAGAACTGAAGCTTTCTTT. Full variable domain (outside the CDR3, taken from reference TRBV7-4 and TRBJ1-1): GAGVSQSPRYKVAKRGRDVALRCDSISGHVTLYWYRQTLGQGSEVLTYSQSDAQRDKSGRPSGRFSAERPERSVSTLKIQRTEQGDSAVYLCASSSIPGQGRTEAFFGQGTRLTVV.

This rearrangement joins TRBV5-1 to TRBJ2-2; D might be TRBD1 (6 bases). Between the trimmed V and J ends, which lost 2 bases and 5 bases, there was a span of 16 bases. The CDR3 sequence is 16 residues long. Germline CDR1 reads SGHRS; CDR2 reads YFSETQ. CDR3 DNA sequence: TGCGCCAGCAGCTTACAAACAGGGATGGGGACCGGGGAGCTGTTTTTT. Protein: CASSLQTGMGTGELFF.

The sample holds one count of this clone. The gene calls are TRBV28 and TRBJ2-3; D may be TRBD2 (6 bases). This CDR3 spans 14 amino acids. V lost 5 bases, J lost 6 bases, and 15 bases lay in between. Germline assignment: CDR1 MDHEN and CDR2 SYDVKM. The CDR3 region is CASSKTRGRDTQYF. The CDR3 DNA sequence: TGTGCCAGCAGTAAGACTAGAGGGAGGGATACGCAGTATTTT.

The V and J genes are TRBV19 and TRBJ1-3; TRBD1 matches 10 bases. The CDR3 totals 15 residues. Germline-derived CDR1 and CDR2 are LNHDA and SQIVND (reference sequence). The junction had 6 bases not matched to a gene; V was cut back by 6 bases and J by 4 bases. CDR3 residues: CASRPTTGGGNTIYF. The CDR3 DNA is TGTGCCAGTAGACCGACGACAGGGGGCGGAAACACCATATATTTT.

The rearrangement joins TRBV7-9 to TRBJ2-7; D remains ambiguous. V lost 4 bases to trimming and J lost 0 bases, with 4 bases between them. Looked up from germline, CDR1 is SEHNR and CDR2 is FQNEAQ (reference sequence). The CDR3 is 12 amino acids. This CDR3 is CASSSISYEQYF. In nucleotides, the CDR3 is TGTGCCAGCAGCTCCATCTCCTACGAGCAGTACTTC.

The chain uses TRBV15 and TRBJ1-4; D is unclear. The CDR3 sequence is 12 residues long. Trimming pared 8 bases from V and 3 bases from J, leaving 7 bases between. In germline, CDR1 is LNHNV, CDR2 YYDKDF (reference sequence). This chain's CDR3 is CATRWSNEKLFF. CDR3 DNA sequence: TGTGCCACCCGGTGGTCTAATGAAAAACTGTTTTTT.

The chain combines TRBV2 with TRBJ1-5; D not certain. V lost 3 bases to trimming and J lost 2 bases, with 11 bases between them. The CDR3 is 15 residues long. The germline CDR1 and CDR2 sequences are SNHLY and FYNNEI. Here the CDR3 DNA reads TGTGCCAGCAGTGAGAGCAGGTTCGGCAATCAGCCCCAGCATTTT. Its protein product is CASSESRFGNQPQHF.

This clone was observed a few times. V usage is TRBV7-3 and J usage is TRBJ2-7; 7 bases are shared with TRBD2. The CDR3 sequence is 14 residues long. V trimming: 3 bases; J trimming: 0 bases; junction bases outside the gene matches: 2. From germline, CDR1 is SGHTA and CDR2 FQGTGA. The CDR3: CASSFGGSSYEQYF. The CDR3 bases are TGTGCCAGCAGCTTTGGCGGGAGCTCCTACGAGCAGTACTTC.

The count of this clone is one. This chain uses TRBV23-1 with TRBJ2-1; D gene unclear. TRBV23-1 is assigned to the ORF class and has an uncertain function. V lost 4 bases to trimming and J lost 7 bases, with 11 bases between them. The CDR3 covers 13 residues. This CDR3 is CASSPGLSNEQFF. CDR3 nucleotide sequence: TGCGCCAGCAGTCCGGGTCTTTCGAATGAGCAGTTCTTC.

The chain couples TRBV24-1 to TRBJ2-3; TRBD2 agrees at 11 bases. Unmatched junction bases numbered 10, after V lost 6 bases and J lost 6 bases. Per the germline V gene, CDR1 is KGHDR and CDR2 is SFDVKD. The CDR3 has 16 amino acids. CDR3 bases: TGTGCCACCAGTAATCCAGTAGCGGGAGGGCCTGATACGCAGTATTTT. It codes for CATSNPVAGGPDTQYF.

In its sample, this clone was seen once. V and J are TRBV6-5 and TRBJ1-4; perhaps TRBD1 as D (6 bases). Germline CDR1 and CDR2: MNHEY and SVGAGI. V dropped 2 bases and J dropped 4 bases, with 11 bases sitting between them. The CDR3 sequence is 15 residues long. CDR3 nucleotides: TGTGCCAGCAGTTACGGTGAGGGGGTTAATGAAAAACTGTTTTTT. This encodes CASSYGEGVNEKLFF.

V gene TRBV12-3 or TRBV12-4 combines with J gene TRBJ1-2, with D possibly matching TRBD1 (6 bases). V lost 3 bases and J 4 bases, leaving 9 bases between the germline ends. The CDR3 length is 13 residues. For the CDR3, the DNA is TGTGCCAGCAGTTTCAGGGGCCTCTATGGCTACACCTTC. It specifies CASSFRGLYGYTF.

The chain joins TRBV7-6 to TRBJ2-3, with 8 bases aligning to TRBD1. The CDR3 length is 15 residues. V was clipped by 5 bases and J by 5 bases; unmatched bases: 9. Germline V gene data show CDR1 as SGHVS and CDR2 as FNYEAQ. For the CDR3, the DNA is TGTGCCAGCAGCCTAGGACAGGGCGGGGTAGATACGCAGTATTTT. Translating gives CASSLGQGGVDTQYF. The whole variable domain, remainder taken from reference TRBV7-6 and TRBJ2-3, is GAGVSQSPRYKVTKRGQDVALRCDPISGHVSLYWYRQALGQGPEFLTYFNYEAQQDKSGLPNDRFSAERPEGSISTLTIQRTEQRDSAMYRCASSLGQGGVDTQYFGPGTRLTVL.

The table lists this clone with a few counts. The CDR3 DNA reads as TGTGCCAGCTCACCACCGGGGACAGGGGGCGATTCACCCCTCCACTTT. As protein: CASSPPGTGGDSPLHF. The chain links TRBV18 to TRBJ1-6, with 12 bases that match TRBD1. Germline assignment: CDR1 KGHSH and CDR2 LQKENI. After removal of 0 bases from V and 8 bases from J, the junction contained 2 bases not matched to a gene. The CDR3 spans 16 residues.

The rearrangement joins TRBV28 to TRBJ1-1, with 8 bases fitting TRBD1. J gave up 0 bases and V 6 bases, and 12 bases lay outside the gene matches. Looked up from germline, CDR1 is MDHEN and CDR2 is SYDVKM. The CDR3 loop spans 17 amino acids. DNA for the CDR3: TGTGCCAGCAGACGTCAGGGGGCGGGATGGGTGAACACTGAAGCTTTCTTT. It yields the protein CASRRQGAGWVNTEAFF.

Concerning this clone itself: Because the CDR3's place on the DNA is in doubt, the DNA is left out and the CDR3 is given as listed by TCRdb. The rearrangement joins TRBV5-1 to TRBJ1-4; the DNA was not compared with TRBD1, the D call given in the table. The CDR3 is made up of 16 amino acids, end residues included. Germline CDR1 and CDR2: SGHRS and YFSETQ. This chain's CDR3 is CASSSSARDRHEKLFF.

There are a few counts of this clone. This chain uses TRBV7-6 with TRBJ2-2; possible D gene TRBD2, 5 bases. Trimming cost V 3 bases and J 2 bases, with 10 bases left between them. Per germline, CDR1 SGHVS and CDR2 FNYEAQ. The CDR3 is 15 residues long. CDR3 sequence: CASSFSGRNTGELFF. The CDR3 DNA reads TGTGCCAGCAGCTTTTCTGGGAGAAACACCGGGGAGCTGTTTTTT.

This clone is medium-sized (0.01 to 0.1%) in the sample. The rearrangement joins TRBV20-1 to TRBJ2-1; unclear D gene. CDR3 size: 12 residues. Per the germline V gene, CDR1 is DFQATT and CDR2 is SNEGSKA (reference sequence). The ends were cut back, 3 bases at V and 8 bases at J, with 11 bases in the middle. The CDR3 DNA follows: TGCAGTGCTAGTTCCCTACTTCATGAGCAGTTCTTC. It encodes CSASSLLHEQFF.

As DNA, the CDR3 is TGTGCCAGCAGCCTCCGAGGACAGGGTAGCACCGGGGAGCTGTTTTTT. Translated, it gives CASSLRGQGSTGELFF. The V call is TRBV9, the J call TRBJ2-2, with 8 bases fitting TRBD1. The V gene end was trimmed by 4 bases and the J gene end by 4 bases; junction bases not matched to a gene: 9. Germline V lookup: CDR1 SGDLS, CDR2 YYNGEE. This CDR3 has 16 residues.

The genes are TRBV19 and TRBJ2-2; 7 bases line up with TRBD2. Looked up from germline, CDR1 is LNHDA and CDR2 is SQIVND (reference sequence). The trim removed 3 bases at V and 6 bases at J, leaving 7 bases unmatched. The CDR3 contains 15 residues. CDR3 protein: CASSILRGSAGELFF. Here the CDR3 DNA reads TGTGCCAGTAGTATCCTGCGGGGGTCGGCCGGGGAGCTGTTTTTT.

V usage is TRBV9 and J usage is TRBJ1-1, with TRBD1 as a possible D gene (5 bases). The CDR3 is 16 residues long. The V gene lost 0 bases and the J gene lost 0 bases, with 12 bases spanning the gap. From germline, CDR1 is SGDLS and CDR2 YYNGEE. The DNA of the CDR3 is TGTGCCAGCAGCGTAGGTGGGGCAAATTTGAACACTGAAGCTTTCTTT. Translation gives CASSVGGANLNTEAFF.

The chain employs TRBV6-4 and TRBJ2-1; 10 positions agree with TRBD1. The germline CDR1 and CDR2 sequences are MRHNA and SNTAGT. The CDR3 totals 15 residues. V trimming: 5 bases; J trimming: 5 bases; junction bases outside the gene matches: 6. This CDR3 is CASSLSGTGDNEQFF. The CDR3 region has the DNA TGTGCCAGCAGTCTCTCCGGGACAGGGGACAATGAGCAGTTCTTC.